Each of the 9 T cell receptor beta chains below was sequenced from the same sample in a study of control samples from healthy donors and cancer patients. Measured with immunoSEQ multiplex PCR; TCRdb has only the in-frame clones, and not every one. The sample contains just over 150,000 clones, over 90% of which appear only once. Specimen: blood. The receptors shown here come from a man aged 45-60 years in good health.

This clone was seen a handful of times. The V gene is TRBV7-8, the J gene TRBJ1-2, with a weak D call TRBD1 (6 bases). Trimming stripped 1 base from V and 5 bases from J, with 14 bases between. Germline V gene sequence: CDR1 SGHVS, CDR2 FQNEAQ. This CDR3 region has 15 residues. The CDR3 nucleotides read TGTGCCAGCAGCTTAGTGGGGGGCGGCGATTATGGCTACACCTTC. This codes for CASSLVGGGDYGYTF.

The chain links TRBV24-1 to TRBJ2-3; TRBD2 matches 11 bases. CDR1 and CDR2 from the germline V gene are KGHDR and SFDVKD. Germline trimming cut 0 bases from V and 6 bases from J; bases unmatched to any gene: 4. The CDR3 runs 16 residues. In DNA, the CDR3 is TGTGCCACCAGTGATTTGGTAGCGGGAGGGCCTGATACGCAGTATTTT. This sequence encodes CATSDLVAGGPDTQYF.

The gene calls are TRBV4-1 and TRBJ2-4; D call uncertain. Germline lookup yields CDR1 MGHRA and CDR2 YSYEKL. Trimming pared 1 base from V and 2 bases from J, leaving 21 bases between. The CDR3 is 19 residues long. The CDR3 loop reads CASSQVWARTVVTKNIQYF. CDR3 nucleotide sequence: TGCGCCAGCAGCCAAGTGTGGGCCAGAACAGTGGTCACCAAAAACATTCAGTACTTC.

The chain links TRBV19 to TRBJ2-1, with 11 bases lining up with TRBD2. CDR1 and CDR2 from the germline V gene are LNHDA and SQIVND (reference sequence). V dropped 3 bases and J dropped 6; count of bases not matched to a gene: 10. The CDR3 runs 17 residues. This CDR3 reads CASSMDRVSGRANEQFF. The CDR3 region has the DNA TGTGCCAGTAGTATGGACAGGGTTAGCGGGAGGGCCAATGAGCAGTTCTTC.

The CDR3 DNA reads TGTGCCAGCAGCCCGAAGACAGGGCTTGAGCAGTACTTC. It translates to CASSPKTGLEQYF. The rearrangement links TRBV13 to TRBJ2-7, with 7 nucleotides matching TRBD1. CDR1 is PRHDT and CDR2 is FYEKMQ in the germline V gene (reference sequence). With 5 bases clipped from V and 7 bases from J, the junction kept 8 bases outside the gene matches. This CDR3 contains 13 residues.

This chain connects TRBV7-2 to TRBJ2-1, with 7 bases lining up with TRBD1. The CDR3 has 15 amino acids. CDR1 and CDR2 from the germline V gene are SGHTA and FQGNSA. After removal of 5 bases from V and 2 bases from J, the junction contained 6 bases not matched to a gene. CDR3 coding DNA: TGTGCCAGCAGCGTAACCGGGACAGCCTACAATGAGCAGTTCTTC. This sequence encodes CASSVTGTAYNEQFF.

The chain is built from TRBV3-1 (or the pseudogene TRBV3-2) and TRBJ1-3, with D tentatively TRBD1 (5 bases). Germline V gene data show CDR1 as LGHDT and CDR2 as YNNKEL (reference sequence). This CDR3 comprises 17 residues. V gave up 1 base and J gave up 3 bases, with 16 bases separating them. CDR3 loop: CASSQAVQATIGNTIYF. CDR3 sequence (DNA): TGTGCCAGCAGCCAAGCTGTACAGGCGACCATTGGAAACACCATATATTTT.

The chain joins TRBV5-1 to TRBJ2-1; D perhaps matches TRBD2 (5 bases). Germline CDR1 SGHRS, CDR2 YFSETQ. This CDR3 spans 17 amino acids. Between the trimmed V and J ends, which lost 0 bases and 5 bases, there was a span of 18 bases. The CDR3 DNA sequence: TGCGCCAGCAGCTTGGTTCTAGCCGCCGGAGTTAACAATGAGCAGTTCTTC. Translating it yields CASSLVLAAGVNNEQFF.

This chain connects TRBV4-1 to TRBJ2-7, with no clear D. V lost 4 bases and J lost 1, with 8 bases in between. The CDR3 consists of 13 residues. Germline V lookup: CDR1 MGHRA, CDR2 YSYEKL. CDR3 nucleotide sequence: TGCGCCAGCAGCCCGGGTTTTTCCTACGAGCAGTACTTC. This translates into CASSPGFSYEQYF.